The 2 T cell receptor beta chains given below trace back to one sample, sequenced in a study of shared clonotypes between healthy human individuals. Naive CD8 cells comprised CD45RO-negative, CCR7-positively selected cells, excluding terminally differentiated effector memory CD45RA+ cells. TCRdb keeps only in-frame clones here, not all; method: immunoSEQ multiplex PCR. The sample records nearly 2 million clones, roughly 94% being singletons. The specimen was naive CD8+ T cells sorted from blood. The source of these receptors is a man aged 18 to 35 in good health.

This chain uses TRBV9 with TRBJ2-7, with 9 bases that match TRBD1. CDR1 and CDR2 from the germline V gene are SGDLS and YYNGEE. The CDR3 length is 14 residues. Germline trimming cut 3 bases from V and 3 bases from J; bases unmatched to any gene: 4. The CDR3 DNA reads as TGTGCCAGCAGCGCGGGACAGGGAATCTACGAGCAGTACTTC. It is translated as CASSAGQGIYEQYF.

The rearrangement uses TRBV25-1 and TRBJ1-1; D gene unclear. Germline V gives CDR1 MGHDK, CDR2 SYGVNS. V was cut by 6 bases and J by 5 bases, with 10 bases left in between. The CDR3 consists of 12 residues. The CDR3 nucleotides read TGTGCCAGCAGGTTGGGGTGGACTGAAGCTTTCTTT. Translating gives CASRLGWTEAFF.